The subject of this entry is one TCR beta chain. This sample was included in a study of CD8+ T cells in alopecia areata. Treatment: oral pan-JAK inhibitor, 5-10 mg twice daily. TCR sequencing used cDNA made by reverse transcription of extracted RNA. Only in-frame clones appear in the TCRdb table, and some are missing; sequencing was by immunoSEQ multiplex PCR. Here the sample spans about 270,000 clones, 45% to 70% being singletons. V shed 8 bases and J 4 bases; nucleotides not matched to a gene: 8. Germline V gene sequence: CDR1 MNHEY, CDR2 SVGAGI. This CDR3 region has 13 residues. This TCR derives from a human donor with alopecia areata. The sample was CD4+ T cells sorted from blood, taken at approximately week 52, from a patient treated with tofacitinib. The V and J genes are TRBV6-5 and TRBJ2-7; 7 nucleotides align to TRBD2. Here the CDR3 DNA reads TGTGCCAGCTCCGAGACTAGCTTTTACGAGCAGTACTTC. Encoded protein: CASSETSFYEQYF.